The 21 T cell receptor beta chains below were found in one sample sequenced in a study of read filtering for tumor transcriptome and immune sequencing. From roughly 0.4 ug of RNA, a library with molecular barcoded alpha/delta and beta/gamma adaptors was made. TCRdb called the reads again in MiXCR, with one record for every CDR3 protein. The profile shows approximately 62,000 distinct CDR3 sequences, 15% to 20% of them singletons. The source material was a population of CD138-negative cells sorted from bone marrow. The receptors come from a donor older than 35 with multiple myeloma.

This clonotype has at least ten counts. The rearrangement uses TRBV7-8 and TRBJ1-1; weak D call: TRBD1 (5 bases). The CDR3 runs 15 residues. V was shortened by 1 base and J by 2 bases, with 11 bases between the two germline ends. In germline, CDR1 is SGHVS, CDR2 FQNEAQ. The CDR3 bases are TGTGCCAGCAGCTTAGAAGGGGTCGAAAACACTGAAGCTTTCTTT. Protein sequence: CASSLEGVENTEAFF.

The V and J genes are TRBV29-1 and TRBJ2-7; D not resolved. This CDR3 has 14 residues. Deletions cut 6 bases from V and 3 bases from J, with 18 bases between. CDR1 SQVTM and CDR2 ANQGSEA come from the germline V gene. The CDR3 region has the DNA TGCAGCGTGTTCCCTCTCGGCACCAACTACGAGCAGTACTTC. This codes for CSVFPLGTNYEQYF.

In its sample, this clonotype was seen many times. As DNA, the CDR3 is TGTGCCAGCAGCTTAGGGGTTAGCTCCTACAATGAGCAGTTCTTC. The encoded protein is CASSLGVSSYNEQFF. This rearrangement joins TRBV7-9 to TRBJ2-1; D not resolved. CDR1 SEHNR and CDR2 FQNEAQ come from the germline V gene (reference sequence). The CDR3 contains 15 residues. Trimming took 1 base from V and 0 from J, leaving 7 bases between them.

The chain joins TRBV20-1 to TRBJ2-7; a possible D gene is TRBD1 (6 bases). The length of the CDR3 is 16 residues. Germline V gene data show CDR1 as DFQATT and CDR2 as SNEGSKA (reference sequence). V shed 0 bases and J shed 6 bases, with 21 bases lying between them. In DNA, the CDR3 is TGCAGTGCTAGAGATCCGGGACAAGGAATCCCCTTCGAGCAGTACTTC. Its protein is CSARDPGQGIPFEQYF.

Concerning this clonotype itself: This could be a read error, since a much larger clone is one nucleotide away. As the CDR3 is not closed by the conserved phenylalanine or tryptophan, this likely results from a read error. The chain couples TRBV12-3 or TRBV12-4 to TRBJ1-2; no clear D. The CDR3 sequence is 14 residues long. The ends were cut back, 7 bases at V and 0 bases at J, with 12 bases in the middle. The CDR3 protein is CASTHTGTNYGYTI. The CDR3 nucleotides read TGTGCCAGCACTCACACCGGAACTAACTATGGCTACACCATC.

The chain combines TRBV24-1 with TRBJ1-4; D unclear. V lost 4 bases and J lost 8, with 10 bases in between. The CDR3 runs to 13 residues. Germline V gene sequence: CDR1 KGHDR, CDR2 SFDVKD. CDR3: CATSDPGREKLFF. For the CDR3, the DNA is TGTGCCACCAGTGACCCCGGACGGGAAAAACTGTTTTTT.

This clonotype was recorded many times. The chain links TRBV11-1 to TRBJ2-1, with 7 bases lining up with TRBD1. Looked up from germline, CDR1 is SGHAT and CDR2 is FQDESV (reference sequence). CDR3 length: 13 amino acids. J gave up 6 bases and V 5 bases, and 4 bases lay outside the gene matches. For the CDR3, the DNA is TGTGCCAGCAGCGATGACAGGGTCAATGAGCAGTTCTTC. As protein: CASSDDRVNEQFF.

This clonotype was found many times. This CDR3 is CASSNAPGGNGYEQYF. For the CDR3, the DNA is TGTGCCAGCAGCAACGCCCCGGGGGGGAACGGTTACGAGCAGTACTTC. This rearrangement joins TRBV7-9 to TRBJ2-7, with 8 bases aligning to TRBD2. J gave up 4 bases and V 5 bases, and 13 bases lay outside the gene matches. Germline V gives CDR1 SEHNR, CDR2 FQNEAQ (reference sequence). The CDR3 totals 16 residues.

Of note for this clonotype: A much larger clone differs from this one at a single base, so this may be a read error. The genes are TRBV3-1 and TRBJ1-2, with D hard to call. This CDR3 region has 14 residues. Germline V gives CDR1 LGHDT, CDR2 YNNKEL (reference sequence). V dropped 2 bases and J dropped 4 bases, with 11 bases sitting between them. The CDR3 spells CASSQRPDFYGYTF. Written as DNA, the CDR3 is TGTGCCAGCAGCCAAAGGCCAGATTTCTATGGCTACACCTTC.

Many counts were recorded for this clonotype. The rearrangement links TRBV7-2 to TRBJ2-3, with 7 bases that match TRBD2. Germline V lookup: CDR1 SGHTA, CDR2 FQGNSA. Trimming removed 5 bases from V and 3 bases from J; junction bases left unmatched: 11. The CDR3 runs 16 residues. CDR3 nucleotide sequence: TGTGCCAGCAGCCGAACGACTAGCCTTGGAACAGATACGCAGTATTTT. Its protein product is CASSRTTSLGTDTQYF.

This clonotype occurred many times. V gene TRBV28 combines with J gene TRBJ2-7; tentative D call: TRBD1 (7 bases). The germline CDR1 and CDR2 sequences are MDHEN and SYDVKM. The V end lost 6 bases, the J end lost 3 bases, and 15 bases lay between the germline ends. There are 14 residues in the CDR3. The CDR3 here is CASSLPGGSYEQYF. CDR3 coding DNA: TGTGCCAGCAGCTTACCAGGGGGGAGCTACGAGCAGTACTTC.

This clonotype has just a few counts. This sequence joins TRBV20-1 and TRBJ2-2; 11 nucleotides line up with TRBD2. The CDR3 contains 15 residues. Losses at the gene ends were 1 base for V and 3 bases for J; bases not matched to a gene: 1. In germline, CDR1 is DFQATT, CDR2 SNEGSKA (reference sequence). CDR3 nucleotide sequence: TGCAGTGCTAGAGTAGCGGGAGGGGACACCGGGGAGCTGTTTTTT. Translating gives CSARVAGGDTGELFF.

The table lists this clonotype with many counts. V is TRBV20-1 and J is TRBJ2-7; 12 bases fit TRBD1. From germline, CDR1 is DFQATT and CDR2 SNEGSKA (reference sequence). J gave up 5 bases and V 5 bases, and 7 bases lay outside the gene matches. CDR3 length: 14 residues. The CDR3: CSAGPGTGGDEQYF. The CDR3 coding sequence is TGCAGTGCTGGCCCCGGGACAGGGGGCGACGAGCAGTACTTC.

There are many counts of this clonotype. In nucleotides, the CDR3 is TGCGCCAGCAGCGGACTAGCGGGAGACAATGAGCAGTTCTTC. Its protein product is CASSGLAGDNEQFF. The rearrangement links TRBV5-1 to TRBJ2-1, with 13 bases lining up with TRBD2. With 4 bases clipped from V and 5 bases from J, the junction kept 0 bases outside the gene matches. CDR1 is SGHRS and CDR2 is YFSETQ in the germline V gene. The CDR3 sequence is 14 residues long.

This clonotype has ten or more counts. The J gene is TRBJ1-1, the V gene TRBV20-1, with D possibly TRBD1 on 6 matching bases. Trimming took 3 bases from V and 1 from J, leaving 18 bases between them. This CDR3 contains 16 residues. CDR1 is DFQATT and CDR2 is SNEGSKA in the germline V gene (reference sequence). This chain's CDR3 is CSASTQMGHPNTEAFF. Here the CDR3 DNA reads TGCAGTGCTAGCACACAAATGGGACACCCGAACACTGAAGCTTTCTTT.

This clonotype was seen at least ten times. The rearrangement joins TRBV20-1 to TRBJ2-4, with D uncertain. Deletions cut 2 bases from V and 2 bases from J, with 10 bases between. The CDR3 consists of 14 residues. Germline V gene data show CDR1 as DFQATT and CDR2 as SNEGSKA (reference sequence). DNA for the CDR3: TGCAGTGCTAGAAGCGTAGACCCCAAAAACATTCAGTACTTC. Translation gives CSARSVDPKNIQYF.

This clonotype was seen repeatedly, ten times or more. DNA for the CDR3: TGTGCCAGCAGTGATGTGAGAGAGGGAGAAAAACTGTTTTTT. Translation gives CASSDVREGEKLFF. This sequence joins TRBV6-1 and TRBJ1-4; no clear D gene. Per germline, CDR1 MNHNS and CDR2 SASEGT. Deletions cut 3 bases from V and 8 bases from J, with 13 bases between. The CDR3 extends over 14 amino acids.

This clonotype was picked up many times. The chain employs TRBV11-2 and TRBJ2-7, with D perhaps TRBD2 (6 bases). Trimming removed 4 bases at V and 0 bases at J, with 13 bases between. CDR1 SGHAT and CDR2 FQNNGV come from the germline V gene. This CDR3 is built from 15 residues. CDR3 bases: TGTGCCAGCAGCTCGACCGGGACTGTCTCCTACGAGCAGTACTTC. Protein sequence: CASSSTGTVSYEQYF.

This clonotype was detected a few times. This may be a read error, as it is one base from a much larger clone. The chain uses TRBV15 and TRBJ2-7, with a tentative D call TRBD1 (6 bases). The CDR3 runs to 15 residues. Germline-derived CDR1 and CDR2 are LNHNV and YYDKDF (reference sequence). The ends were cut back, 0 bases at V and 6 bases at J, with 15 bases in the middle. In DNA, the CDR3 is TGTGCCACCAGCAGAGATCAAGTGGGGGCGCGCGAGCAGTACTTC. Protein product: CATSRDQVGAREQYF. Combining the CDR3 with reference TRBV15 and TRBJ2-7 gives the whole variable domain DAMVIQNPRYQVTQFGKPVTLSCSQTLNHNVMYWYQQKSSQAPKLLFHYYDKDFNNEADTPDNFQSRRPNTSFCFLDIRSPGLGDTAMYLCATSRDQVGAREQYFGPGTRLTVT.

With regard to this clonotype: The final CDR3 position lacks the conserved phenylalanine or tryptophan, pointing to a likely read error. The rearrangement uses TRBV7-9 and TRBJ2-3, with 9 bases lining up with TRBD2. From germline, CDR1 is SEHNR and CDR2 FQNEAQ (reference sequence). The CDR3 loop spans 16 amino acids. J was trimmed by 8 bases and V by 5 bases; bases with no gene match: 14. The CDR3 nucleotides are TGTGCCAGCAGCCAAGAGTCTAGCGGGGTCGGAGGTACGCAGTATCTT. Protein sequence: CASSQESSGVGGTQYL.

This clonotype was recorded a few times. The chain couples TRBV10-2 to TRBJ2-5; 8 bases are a match to TRBD1. The CDR3 loop spans 15 amino acids. V lost 6 bases, J lost 5 bases, and 11 bases stayed unmatched. Germline-derived CDR1 and CDR2 are WSHSY and SAAADI. The CDR3 region is CASSETGGIRETQYF. In nucleotides, the CDR3 is TGCGCCAGCAGCGAAACAGGGGGAATTAGGGAGACCCAGTACTTC.